What follows is one T cell receptor beta chain and its context. The entry originates in a study of CD8+CD57+ T cells in acquired aplastic anemia. For the study at large: An average of roughly 3 ug of DNA was obtained from sorted CD4+ and CD8+ cells.

TCR beta VDJ and CDR3 profiling used genomic DNA as template. Each CDR3 protein gets one entry after TCRdb re-called the reads with MiXCR. The sample consists of under 200,000 distinct CDR3 sequences, approximately 44% of them appearing once. The source material was sorted CD4+, CD8+, or CD8+CD57+ T cells (not recorded which) from PBMCs. The source is a human donor in good health.

CDR3 DNA sequence: TGTGCCACCAGTGCCCCGGACAGAAGTCTTCGAACCGGGGAGCTGTTTTTT. Translating gives CATSAPDRSLRTGELFF. The V and J genes are TRBV24-1 and TRBJ2-2, with D tentatively TRBD1 (6 bases). V was cut by 5 bases and J by 5 bases, with 20 bases left in between. The CDR3 contains 17 residues. Per the germline V gene, CDR1 is KGHDR and CDR2 is SFDVKD.